This entry describes one TCR beta chain. Its matching antigen is unknown. The data stem from a study of siplizumab effects on memory and regulatory T cells. General observations from the study: It was never confirmed that proliferating Tregs from siplizumab cultures were suppressive.

Trimming shortened V by 11 bases and J by 1 base, and 8 bases separated the two germline ends. The CDR3 spans 11 residues. Germline CDR1 reads MDHEN; CDR2 reads SYDVKM. Produced via immunoSEQ multiplex PCR; TCRdb's table is partial and in-frame only. The sample holds some 100,000 clones; roughly 94% are singletons and the top ten take around 0.6%. The TCR originated in a human donor in good health. This chain joins TRBV28 and TRBJ1-1; D ambiguous. Sequencing input: Tregs sorted from blood. This CDR3 is CAVWKNTEAFF. The CDR3 coding sequence is TGTGCCGTTTGGAAGAACACTGAAGCTTTCTTT.